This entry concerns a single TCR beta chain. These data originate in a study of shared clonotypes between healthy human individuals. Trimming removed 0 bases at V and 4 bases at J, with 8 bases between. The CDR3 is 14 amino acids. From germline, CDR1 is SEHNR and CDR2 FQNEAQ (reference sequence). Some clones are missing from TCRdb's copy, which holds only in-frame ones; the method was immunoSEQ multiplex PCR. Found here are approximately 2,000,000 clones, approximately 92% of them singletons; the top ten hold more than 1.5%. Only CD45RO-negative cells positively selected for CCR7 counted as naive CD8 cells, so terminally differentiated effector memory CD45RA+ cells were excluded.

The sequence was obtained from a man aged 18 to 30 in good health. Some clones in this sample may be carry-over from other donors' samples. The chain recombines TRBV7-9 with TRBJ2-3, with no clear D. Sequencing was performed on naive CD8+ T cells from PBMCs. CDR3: CASSLAFLADTQYF. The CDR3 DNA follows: TGTGCCAGCAGCTTAGCGTTCCTCGCAGATACGCAGTATTTT.